The TCR beta chain under discussion was sequenced for a study of T cell changes during pregnancy in multiple sclerosis. Profiling relied on immunoSEQ multiplex PCR, and the TCRdb table lists in-frame clones only, not all of them. The sample lists roughly 54,000 clones; about 90% were seen once. V shed 5 bases and J shed 4 bases, with 14 bases lying between them. This CDR3 contains 14 residues. Looked up from germline, CDR1 is MGHRA and CDR2 is YSYEKL. This TCR derives from a female donor with multiple sclerosis, enrolled in a pregnancy study. The sample here was CD4+ T cells from peripheral blood mononuclear cells, taken after pregnancy. The genes are TRBV4-1 and TRBJ2-5; D uncertain. This CDR3 is CASSESRIGETQYF. CDR3 DNA sequence: TGCGCCAGCAGCGAGAGTCGTATCGGAGAGACCCAGTACTTC.